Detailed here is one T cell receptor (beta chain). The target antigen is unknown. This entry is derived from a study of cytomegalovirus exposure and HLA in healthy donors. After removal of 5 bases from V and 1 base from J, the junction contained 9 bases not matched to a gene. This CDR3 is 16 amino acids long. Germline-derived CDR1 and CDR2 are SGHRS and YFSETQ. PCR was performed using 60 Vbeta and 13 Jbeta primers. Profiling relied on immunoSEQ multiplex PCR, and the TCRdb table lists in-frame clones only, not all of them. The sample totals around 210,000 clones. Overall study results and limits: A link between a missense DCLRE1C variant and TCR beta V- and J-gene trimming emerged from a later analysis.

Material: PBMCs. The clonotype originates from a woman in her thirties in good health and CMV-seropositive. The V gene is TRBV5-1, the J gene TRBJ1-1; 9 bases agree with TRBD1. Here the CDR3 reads CASSSDRGGENTEAFF. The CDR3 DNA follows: TGCGCCAGCAGTTCGGACAGGGGCGGTGAGAACACTGAAGCTTTCTTT.